Listed here is a single TCR beta chain. The antigen is not known. The CDR3 spans 16 residues. Germline loops: CDR1 SGHNT, CDR2 YYREEE (reference sequence). The ends were cut back, 4 bases at V and 2 bases at J, with 16 bases in the middle. This sample stems from a study of shared clonotypes between healthy human individuals. Profiled with immunoSEQ multiplex PCR; TCRdb holds only in-frame clones, not every one. Here the sample spans 1.6 million or so clones, roughly 95% being singletons. Notes on the study in general: Non-shared clonotypes displayed generation probabilities falling below those of clonotypes present in all four donors. Blood was the sole source, and tissue repertoires probably differ.

All donors qualified as healthy HIV-negative adults and had experienced no recent acute infections or vaccinations. Input material: naive CD4+ T cells sorted from blood. The sample's subset: CD45RA+ positively selected. The clonotype originates from a man in his thirties or forties in good health. The chain has TRBV5-4 and TRBJ2-1, with a tentative D call TRBD2 (6 bases). The CDR3 spells CASSPLGTSTYNEQFF. CDR3 DNA: TGTGCCAGCAGCCCACTCGGGACTTCAACCTACAATGAGCAGTTCTTC.